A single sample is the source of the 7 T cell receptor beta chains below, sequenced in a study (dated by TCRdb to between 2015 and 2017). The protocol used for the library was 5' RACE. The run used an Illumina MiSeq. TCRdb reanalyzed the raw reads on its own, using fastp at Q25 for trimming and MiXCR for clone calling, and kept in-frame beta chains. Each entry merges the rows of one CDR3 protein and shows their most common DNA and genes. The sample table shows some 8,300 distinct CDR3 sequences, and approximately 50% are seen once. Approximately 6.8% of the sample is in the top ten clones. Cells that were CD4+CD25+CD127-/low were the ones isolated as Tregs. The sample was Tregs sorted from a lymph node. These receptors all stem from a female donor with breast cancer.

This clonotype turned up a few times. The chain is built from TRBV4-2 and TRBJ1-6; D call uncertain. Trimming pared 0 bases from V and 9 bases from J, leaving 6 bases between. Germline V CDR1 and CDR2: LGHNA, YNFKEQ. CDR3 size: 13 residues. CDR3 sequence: CASSQEPGSPLHF. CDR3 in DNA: TGTGCCAGCAGCCAAGAACCAGGTTCACCCCTCCACTTT.

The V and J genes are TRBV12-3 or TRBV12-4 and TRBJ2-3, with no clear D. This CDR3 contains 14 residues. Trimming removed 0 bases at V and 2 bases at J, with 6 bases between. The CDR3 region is CASSLAGNTDTQYF. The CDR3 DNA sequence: TGTGCCAGCAGTTTAGCCGGAAACACAGATACGCAGTATTTT.

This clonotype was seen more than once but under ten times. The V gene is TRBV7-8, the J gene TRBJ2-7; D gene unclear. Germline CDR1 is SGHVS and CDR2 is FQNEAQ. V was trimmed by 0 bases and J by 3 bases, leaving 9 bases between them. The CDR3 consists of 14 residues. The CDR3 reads CASSLAYQSYEQYF. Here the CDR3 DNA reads TGTGCCAGCAGCTTAGCTTATCAGAGCTACGAGCAGTACTTC.

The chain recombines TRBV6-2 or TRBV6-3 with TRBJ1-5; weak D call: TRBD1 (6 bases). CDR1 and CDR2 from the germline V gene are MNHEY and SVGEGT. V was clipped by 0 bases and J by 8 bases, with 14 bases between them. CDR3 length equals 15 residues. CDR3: CASSYSTGGLEPQHF. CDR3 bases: TGTGCCAGCAGTTACTCGACCGGGGGGCTAGAGCCCCAGCATTTT.

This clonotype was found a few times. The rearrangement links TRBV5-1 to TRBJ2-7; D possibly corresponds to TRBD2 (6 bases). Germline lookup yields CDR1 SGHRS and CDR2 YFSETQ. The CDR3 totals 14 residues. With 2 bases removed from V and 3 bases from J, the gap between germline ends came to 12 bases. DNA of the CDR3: TGCGCCAGCAGCTTTATTCCTAGCGTCTACGAGCAGTACTTC. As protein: CASSFIPSVYEQYF.

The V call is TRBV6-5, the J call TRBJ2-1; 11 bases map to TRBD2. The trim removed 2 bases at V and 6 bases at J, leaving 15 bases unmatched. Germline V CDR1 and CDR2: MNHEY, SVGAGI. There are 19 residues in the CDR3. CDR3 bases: TGTGCCAGCAGTTACAAGCCTTCCACTAGCGGGAGCGGGGTCAATGAGCAGTTCTTC. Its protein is CASSYKPSTSGSGVNEQFF.

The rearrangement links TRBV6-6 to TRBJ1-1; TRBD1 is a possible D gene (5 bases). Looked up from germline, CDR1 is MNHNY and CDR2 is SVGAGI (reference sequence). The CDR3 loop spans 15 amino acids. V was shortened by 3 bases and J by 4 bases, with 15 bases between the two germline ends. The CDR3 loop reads CASSYQGGVGTEAFF. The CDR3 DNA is TGTGCCAGCAGTTATCAGGGAGGAGTGGGCACTGAAGCTTTCTTT.